These 17 T cell receptor beta chains share one sample of origin, sequenced in a study of cytotoxic CD8 clonotypes in ibrutinib-treated CLL. The table came from immunoSEQ multiplex PCR; TCRdb's copy has only in-frame clones and leaves some out. The table includes around 330,000 clones, about 61% detected once. The sequenced sample was PBMCs, obtained after 36 months of ibrutinib treatment. The receptors were gathered from a human donor with chronic lymphocytic leukemia.

The genes are TRBV18 and TRBJ1-5; 8 bases line up with TRBD1. With V trimmed by 6 bases and J by 10 bases, 11 bases remained unmatched. CDR3 size: 14 residues. Per the germline V gene, CDR1 is KGHSH and CDR2 is LQKENI. CDR3 protein: CASSPRAGGQPQHF. The CDR3 bases are TGTGCCAGCTCCCCAAGGGCAGGGGGCCAACCCCAGCATTTT. The entire variable domain, with the rest obtained from reference TRBV18 and TRBJ1-5, is as follows: NAGVMQNPRHLVRRRGQEARLRCSPMKGHSHVYWYRQLPEEGLKFMVYLQKENIIDESGMPKERFSAEFPKEGPSILRIQQVVRGDSAAYFCASSPRAGGQPQHFGDGTRLSIL.

The CDR3 DNA sequence: TGTGCCAGCAGCTTGCTCGCGGCAAGGACCTATGGCTACACCTTC. Amino acid sequence: CASSLLAARTYGYTF. The chain is built from TRBV5-4 and TRBJ1-2; no reliable D call. This CDR3 comprises 15 residues. Trimming removed 1 base at V and 4 bases at J, with 14 bases between. In germline, CDR1 is SGHNT, CDR2 YYREEE (reference sequence).

V gene TRBV13 combines with J gene TRBJ2-1; 8 bases align to TRBD1. The CDR3 totals 16 residues. V lost 5 bases to trimming and J lost 7 bases; unmatched junction nucleotides: 13. Germline values: CDR1 PRHDT, CDR2 FYEKMQ (reference sequence). The CDR3 DNA follows: TGTGCCAGCAGCACCCCCGACAGGGGCCCGAAGAATGAGCAGTTCTTC. Protein product: CASSTPDRGPKNEQFF. Looking up the rest from reference TRBV13 and TRBJ2-1 gives the full variable domain: AAGVIQSPRHLIKEKRETATLKCYPIPRHDTVYWYQQGPGQDPQFLISFYEKMQSDKGSIPDRFSAQQFSDYHSELNMSSLELGDSALYFCASSTPDRGPKNEQFFGPGTRLTVL.

This clone was counted only a few times. The chain employs TRBV29-1 and TRBJ1-1; a possible D gene is TRBD1 (5 bases). V was pared by 6 bases and J by 3 bases, with 8 bases between. The germline CDR1 and CDR2 sequences are SQVTM and ANQGSEA. This CDR3 contains 11 residues. CDR3 nucleotides: TGCAGCGTCGGGACGTACACTGAAGCTTTCTTT. Translated: CSVGTYTEAFF.

This rearrangement joins TRBV19 to TRBJ2-7; D is undetermined. The ends were cut back, 5 bases at V and 2 bases at J, with 10 bases in the middle. The CDR3 runs to 13 residues. CDR1 and CDR2 (germline): LNHDA, SQIVND (reference sequence). The CDR3 DNA reads TGTGCCAGTAGTTGGGGTCTCCCCTACGAGCAGTACTTC. This translates into CASSWGLPYEQYF.

This clone was detected a few times. This rearrangement joins TRBV6-1 to TRBJ2-7; the D gene could be TRBD1 or TRBD2 (5 bases each). The V gene's germline CDR1 is MNHNS and CDR2 SASEGT. Trimming cost V 3 bases and J 3 bases, with 12 bases left between them. The CDR3 spans 14 residues. In nucleotides, the CDR3 is TGTGCCAGCAGTGAGGGACCCCACGGCTACGAGCAGTACTTC. Translated: CASSEGPHGYEQYF.

V gene TRBV19 combines with J gene TRBJ1-2; no reliable D call. V lost 3 bases and J 7 bases, leaving 9 bases between the germline ends. The CDR3 sequence is 12 residues long. Germline CDR1 and CDR2: LNHDA and SQIVND (reference sequence). The CDR3 loop is CASSIPRGGYTF. The CDR3 region has the DNA TGTGCCAGTAGTATTCCTCGTGGTGGCTACACCTTC.

The J gene is TRBJ2-2, the V gene TRBV27, with D perhaps TRBD2 (5 bases). The CDR3 consists of 13 residues. Between the trimmed V and J ends, which lost 6 bases and 8 bases, there was a span of 13 bases. Germline V CDR1 and CDR2: MNHEY, SMNVEV (reference sequence). In DNA form, the CDR3 reads TGTGCCAGCAGCGTTACTAGGGTGGGGGAGCTGTTTTTT. This translates into CASSVTRVGELFF.

This clone turned up a few times. Here the CDR3 DNA reads TGTGCCAGCAGTTCTCATAACTCCAGGCAGTACTTC. Translating gives CASSSHNSRQYF. The J gene is TRBJ2-7, the V gene TRBV7-9; D gene ambiguous. V lost 6 bases, J lost 9 bases, and 15 bases lay in between. CDR3 length: 12 amino acids. CDR1 is SEHNR and CDR2 is FQNEAQ in the germline V gene (reference sequence).

The gene calls are TRBV5-6 and TRBJ1-2, with 9 bases lining up with TRBD1. V shed 1 base and J 1 base; nucleotides not matched to a gene: 14. This CDR3 has 19 amino acids. CDR1 is SGHDT, CDR2 YYEEEE, per germline. CDR3 sequence: CASSLKYGDRVLNNYGYTF. For the CDR3, the DNA is TGTGCCAGCAGCTTGAAGTATGGGGACAGGGTTTTGAATAACTATGGCTACACCTTC.

This chain connects TRBV27 to TRBJ2-7, with TRBD2 identical over 9 bases. The CDR3 loop spans 15 amino acids. J was trimmed by 0 bases and V by 5 bases; bases with no gene match: 5. Germline CDR1 and CDR2: MNHEY and SMNVEV (reference sequence). CDR3 coding DNA: TGTGCCAGCAGTCCCACGACTAGCGGCTCCTACGAGCAGTACTTC. Encoded protein: CASSPTTSGSYEQYF.

The chain employs TRBV5-1 and TRBJ1-2; D is ambiguous. Trimming removed 4 bases at V and 4 bases at J, with 11 bases between. Germline CDR1 reads SGHRS; CDR2 reads YFSETQ. This CDR3 region has 13 residues. The CDR3 DNA reads TGCGCCAGCAGCCCCCTGGGATCCTATGGCTACACCTTC. Amino acids: CASSPLGSYGYTF.

V is TRBV29-1 and J is TRBJ1-1, with a weak D call TRBD1 (5 bases). Germline CDR1 SQVTM, CDR2 ANQGSEA. Trimming cost V 4 bases and J 1 base, with 25 bases left between them. The CDR3 covers 18 residues. Written as DNA, the CDR3 is TGCAGCGTTGGGGAGTTGTGGTGGGAGGGGCTCGAGAACACTGAAGCTTTCTTT. Translated, it gives CSVGELWWEGLENTEAFF.

This clone was seen more than once but under ten times. V and J are TRBV6-5 and TRBJ2-7, with D possibly TRBD2 on 5 matching bases. V was cut by 6 bases and J by 5 bases, with 14 bases left in between. Germline V gene sequence: CDR1 MNHEY, CDR2 SVGAGI. The CDR3 consists of 13 residues. This CDR3 reads CASSPTSSNEQYF. In nucleotides, the CDR3 is TGTGCCAGCAGCCCTACTAGTAGCAACGAGCAGTACTTC.

Written as DNA, the CDR3 is TGTGCCAGCAGCGTAGGCCCTAACCTCTCTAGCGGGGGAGATACCCAAGAGACCCAGTACTTC. Translated, it gives CASSVGPNLSSGGDTQETQYF. The chain couples TRBV9 to TRBJ2-5, with TRBD2 matching over 10 bases. The CDR3 length is 21 residues. V trimming: 0 bases; J trimming: 1 base; junction bases outside the gene matches: 18. Germline loops: CDR1 SGDLS, CDR2 YYNGEE.

The sample holds a few counts of this clone. The chain links TRBV5-1 to TRBJ1-1; 7 positions agree with TRBD1. The junction had 5 bases not matched to a gene; V was cut back by 4 bases and J by 5 bases. There are 13 residues in the CDR3. In germline, CDR1 is SGHRS, CDR2 YFSETQ. CDR3 loop: CASSQQQGTEAFF. The CDR3 nucleotides read TGCGCCAGCAGCCAGCAACAGGGGACTGAAGCTTTCTTT. Drawing the rest from reference TRBV5-1 and TRBJ1-1, the complete variable domain is KAGVTQTPRYLIKTRGQQVTLSCSPISGHRSVSWYQQTPGQGLQFLFEYFSETQRNKGNFPGRFSGRQFSNSRSEMNVSTLELGDSALYLCASSQQQGTEAFFGQGTRLTVV.

CDR3 loop: CASSLAGTGSSYGGELFF. CDR3 nucleotide sequence: TGCGCCAGCAGCTTGGCGGGGACAGGGTCGTCTTATGGCGGGGAGCTGTTTTTT. The chain has TRBV5-1 and TRBJ2-2; 9 positions agree with TRBD1. J gave up 7 bases and V 0 bases, and 13 bases lay outside the gene matches. This CDR3 has 18 residues. Germline CDR1 is SGHRS and CDR2 is YFSETQ.